The clone carrying this T cell receptor beta chain was recorded many times. The antigen is not known. The CDR3 covers 16 residues. V trimming: 7 bases; J trimming: 8 bases; junction bases outside the gene matches: 13. Germline CDR1 is SGHRS and CDR2 is YFSETQ. This sample was included in a study of T-cell reconstitution after alpha-beta-depleted transplantation in children. Study-level findings and limits: Roughly two months post-transplant, alpha-beta T cells reportedly originated from several hundred graft clones that had expanded.

Preparation of the TCRbeta library involved a method that used unique molecular identifiers. TCRdb passed the PCR reads through MiXCR, listing each CDR3 protein once. The table includes 6,500 or so distinct CDR3 sequences, approximately 5.1% detected once. The clonotype comes from a child in the first two years of life who had a stem cell transplant for acute myeloid leukemia, so the T cells may come from the graft donor. The rearrangement uses TRBV5-1 and TRBJ2-1, with TRBD1 identical over 12 bases. Sequencing was performed on PBMCs, mostly from graft donor cells, taken 180 days after TCRalphabeta/CD19-depleted stem cell transplant. This CDR3 reads CASFYSSGQGAYEQFF. The DNA of the CDR3 is TGCGCCAGCTTCTACTCCTCGGGACAGGGGGCCTATGAGCAGTTCTTC. The variable domain in full, with the rest retrieved from reference TRBV5-1 and TRBJ2-1, is KAGVTQTPRYLIKTRGQQVTLSCSPISGHRSVSWYQQTPGQGLQFLFEYFSETQRNKGNFPGRFSGRQFSNSRSEMNVSTLELGDSALYLCASFYSSGQGAYEQFFGPGTRLTVL.